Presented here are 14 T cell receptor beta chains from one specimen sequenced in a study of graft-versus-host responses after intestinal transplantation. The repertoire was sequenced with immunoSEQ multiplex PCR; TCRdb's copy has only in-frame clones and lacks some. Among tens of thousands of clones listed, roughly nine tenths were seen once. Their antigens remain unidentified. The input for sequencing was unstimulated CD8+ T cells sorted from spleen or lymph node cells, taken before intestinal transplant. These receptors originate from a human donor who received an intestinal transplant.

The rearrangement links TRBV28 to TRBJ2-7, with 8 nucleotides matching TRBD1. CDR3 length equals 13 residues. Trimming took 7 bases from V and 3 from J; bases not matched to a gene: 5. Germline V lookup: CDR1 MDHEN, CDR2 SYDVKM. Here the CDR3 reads CASTTGQGYEQYF. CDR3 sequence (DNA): TGTGCCAGCACCACAGGACAGGGCTACGAGCAGTACTTC.

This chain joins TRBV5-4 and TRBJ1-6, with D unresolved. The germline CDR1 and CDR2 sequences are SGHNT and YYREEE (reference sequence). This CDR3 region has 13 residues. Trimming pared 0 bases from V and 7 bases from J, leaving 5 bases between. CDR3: CASSLVVNSPLHF. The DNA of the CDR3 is TGTGCCAGCAGCTTGGTCGTAAATTCACCCCTCCACTTT.

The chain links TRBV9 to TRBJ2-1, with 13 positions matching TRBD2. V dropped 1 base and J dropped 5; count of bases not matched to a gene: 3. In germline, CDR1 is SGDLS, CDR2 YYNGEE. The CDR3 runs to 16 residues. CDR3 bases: TGTGCCAGCAGCGTAACTAGCGGGGGGGAAAACAATGAGCAGTTCTTC. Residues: CASSVTSGGENNEQFF. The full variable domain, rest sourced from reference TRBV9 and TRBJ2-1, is DSGVTQTPKHLITATGQRVTLRCSPRSGDLSVYWYQQSLDQGLQFLIQYYNGEERAKGNILERFSAQQFPDLHSELNLSSLELGDSALYFCASSVTSGGENNEQFFGPGTRLTVL.

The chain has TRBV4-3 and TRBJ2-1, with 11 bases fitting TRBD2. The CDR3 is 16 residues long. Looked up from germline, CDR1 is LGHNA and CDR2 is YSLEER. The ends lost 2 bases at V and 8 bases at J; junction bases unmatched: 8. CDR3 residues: CASSQFSGGAVYEQFF. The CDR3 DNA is TGCGCCAGCAGCCAATTTAGCGGGGGGGCTGTATATGAGCAGTTCTTC.

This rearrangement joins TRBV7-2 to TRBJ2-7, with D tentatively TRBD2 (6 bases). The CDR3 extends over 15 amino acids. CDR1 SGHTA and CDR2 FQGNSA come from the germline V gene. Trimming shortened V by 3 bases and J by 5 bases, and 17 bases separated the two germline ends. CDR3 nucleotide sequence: TGTGCCAGCAGCTTCCGGGACTCACCAGGAGACGAGCAGTACTTC. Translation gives CASSFRDSPGDEQYF.

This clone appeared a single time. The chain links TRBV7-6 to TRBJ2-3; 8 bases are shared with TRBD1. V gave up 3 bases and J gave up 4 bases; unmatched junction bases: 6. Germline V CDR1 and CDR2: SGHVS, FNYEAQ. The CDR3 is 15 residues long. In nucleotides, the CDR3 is TGTGCCAGCAGCTTGGCAGGGGGCGTCGCAGATACGCAGTATTTT. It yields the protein CASSLAGGVADTQYF.

CDR3 coding DNA: TGCGCCAGCAGCCACTCTACAGGGAGCGCTGAAGCTTTCTTT. This translates into CASSHSTGSAEAFF. The V and J genes are TRBV4-1 and TRBJ1-1, with D possibly TRBD1 on 6 matching bases. V was shortened by 3 bases and J by 6 bases, with 14 bases between the two germline ends. The CDR3 totals 14 residues. The germline V gene encodes CDR1 MGHRA and CDR2 YSYEKL.

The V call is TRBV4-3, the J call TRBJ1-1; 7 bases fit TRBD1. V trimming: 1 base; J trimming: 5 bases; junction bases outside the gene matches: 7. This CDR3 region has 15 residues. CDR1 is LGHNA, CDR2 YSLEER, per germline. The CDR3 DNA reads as TGCGCCAGCAGCCAAGGGGCAGGGGGTCGGACTGAAGCTTTCTTT. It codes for CASSQGAGGRTEAFF.

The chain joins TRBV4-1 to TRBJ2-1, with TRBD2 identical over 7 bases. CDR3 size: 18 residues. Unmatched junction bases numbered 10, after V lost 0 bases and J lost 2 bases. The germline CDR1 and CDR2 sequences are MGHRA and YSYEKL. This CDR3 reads CASSQDAPTSPTYNEQFF. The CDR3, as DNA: TGCGCCAGCAGCCAAGATGCACCGACTAGCCCTACCTACAATGAGCAGTTCTTC.

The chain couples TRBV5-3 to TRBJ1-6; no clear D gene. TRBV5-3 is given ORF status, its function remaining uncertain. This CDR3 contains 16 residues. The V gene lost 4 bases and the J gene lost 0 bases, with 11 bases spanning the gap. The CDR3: CARSPEPSSYNSPLHF. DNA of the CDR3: TGTGCCAGAAGCCCCGAACCGAGCTCCTATAATTCACCCCTCCACTTT.

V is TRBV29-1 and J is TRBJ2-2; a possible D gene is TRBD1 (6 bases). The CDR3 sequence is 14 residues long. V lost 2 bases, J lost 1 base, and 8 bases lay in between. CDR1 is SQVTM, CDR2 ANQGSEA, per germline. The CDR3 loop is CSVESRGNTGELFF. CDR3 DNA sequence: TGCAGCGTTGAATCCAGGGGGAACACCGGGGAGCTGTTTTTT.

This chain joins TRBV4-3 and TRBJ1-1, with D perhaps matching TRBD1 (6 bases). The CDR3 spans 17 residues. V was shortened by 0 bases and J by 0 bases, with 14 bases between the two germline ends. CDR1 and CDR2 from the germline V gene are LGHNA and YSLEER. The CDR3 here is CASSQDISRGMNTEAFF. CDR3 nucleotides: TGCGCCAGCAGCCAAGATATATCCAGGGGTATGAACACTGAAGCTTTCTTT.

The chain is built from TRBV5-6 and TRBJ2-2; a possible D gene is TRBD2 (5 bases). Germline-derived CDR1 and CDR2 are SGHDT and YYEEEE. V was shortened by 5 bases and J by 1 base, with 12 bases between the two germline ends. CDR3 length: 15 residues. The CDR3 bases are TGTGCCAGCAGTCCCGCCAGCGGGAACACCGGGGAGCTGTTTTTT. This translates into CASSPASGNTGELFF. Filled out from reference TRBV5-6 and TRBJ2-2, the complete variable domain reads DAGVTQSPTHLIKTRGQQVTLRCSPKSGHDTVSWYQQALGQGPQFIFQYYEEEERQRGNFPDRFSGHQFPNYSSELNVNALLLGDSALYLCASSPASGNTGELFFGEGSRLTVL.

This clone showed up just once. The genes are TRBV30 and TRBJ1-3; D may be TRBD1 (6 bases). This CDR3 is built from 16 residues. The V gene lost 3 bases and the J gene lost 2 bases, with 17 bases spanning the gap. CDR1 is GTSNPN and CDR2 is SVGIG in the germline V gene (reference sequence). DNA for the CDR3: TGTGCCTGGAGCCTCCCGTGGGGGGGCCCTGGAAACACCATATATTTT. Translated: CAWSLPWGGPGNTIYF.